The present TCR beta chain was sequenced within a study of T cells in Graves' hyperthyroidism and ophthalmopathy. Study summary: Peripheral blood was acquired at first diagnosis, ahead of any therapy whatsoever.

RNA transcripts were the template for amplifying TCR beta CDR3 regions. Researchers ran a first-round RT-PCR on the TCR CDR3 using the HTBI primer set. TCRdb reprocessed the multiplex PCR reads with MiXCR, giving one entry per CDR3 protein. The sample gives around 400,000 distinct CDR3 sequences, roughly 15% of which show up once; roughly 19% is in the top ten. The CDR3 is 15 amino acids. Germline assignment: CDR1 SGHTA and CDR2 FQGTGA. V shed 4 bases and J 3 bases; nucleotides not matched to a gene: 7. Sequencing was performed on blood. The V gene is TRBV7-3, the J gene TRBJ2-5; TRBD1 matches 8 bases. This sequence was found in a woman aged 55-69 years with Graves' ophthalmopathy. CDR3 amino acids: CASSSTGQGEETQYF. The CDR3 nucleotides read TGTGCCAGCAGCTCGACTGGACAGGGTGAAGAGACCCAGTACTTC.